The source of this T cell receptor beta chain is a study of T cell repertoires in cytomegalovirus infection. Overall study: Both CMV infection and a matching HLA type were indicated by public TCR beta signatures.

Turning to this clonotype: As yet, its antigen is unknown.

Points from the study as a whole: Summed frequency of shared TCR beta families picked out CMV carriers who also had the relevant HLA. Dominating the ex vivo response were TCR beta clonotypes that were CMV-specific and HLA-C-restricted.

CDR3 length: 14 amino acids. Per the germline V gene, CDR1 is SGHDN and CDR2 is FVKESK. Trimming took 0 bases from V and 8 from J, leaving 13 bases between them. TCRdb reprocessed the reads via MiXCR and lists one record per CDR3 protein. This table holds some 440,000 distinct CDR3 sequences, 31% found once. The source material was PBMCs. The chain employs TRBV14 and TRBJ1-2, with unresolved D. This receptor was taken from a human donor in good health (CMV status not recorded). Some clones in this sample may be carry-over from other donors' samples. As DNA, the CDR3 is TGTGCCAGCAGCCAAGATGTCAGCCCGATCGGCTACACCTTC. Residues: CASSQDVSPIGYTF.